This T cell receptor (beta chain) originates from a study of patients and donors after allogeneic stem cell transplantation. TCRdb re-called the RT-PCR reads through MiXCR, storing one row per CDR3 protein. The sample consists of 200,000 to 250,000 distinct CDR3 sequences, about 38% of them appearing once. Sequenced material: blood, either unsorted or a sorted T cell fraction (not recorded which). The source is a human donor who was either an allogeneic HSCT recipient or a stem cell or donor lymphocyte infusion donor (not recorded which). It is not recorded whose cells these are; they may come from a transplant donor.

The CDR3 reads CASNPRGGELFF. CDR3 nucleotides: TGTGCCAGCAACCCCCGGGGCGGGGAGCTGTTTTTT. The chain employs TRBV6-6 and TRBJ2-2; D might be TRBD2 (5 bases). Trimming removed 7 bases from V and 7 bases from J, with 10 bases in between. The CDR3 sequence is 12 residues long. The germline V gene has CDR1 MNHNY and CDR2 SVGAGI (reference sequence).